This T cell receptor beta chain was recorded in a study of T cell changes during pregnancy in multiple sclerosis. The data were produced by immunoSEQ multiplex PCR, yet TCRdb's version contains in-frame clones alone and is incomplete. Of 33,000 or so clones listed, about 92% are singletons. The J segment lost 6 bases and the V segment lost 5 bases, leaving 12 bases of the junction unmatched. This CDR3 region has 15 residues. Germline V gene lookup returns CDR1 MNHEY and CDR2 SVGAGI. The sequencing used CD4+ T cells from peripheral blood mononuclear cells, collected in the third trimester of pregnancy. V gene TRBV6-5 combines with J gene TRBJ2-7, with 8 bases aligning to TRBD2. The receptor was isolated from a female donor in good health, enrolled as a control in a pregnancy study. Written as DNA, the CDR3 is TGTGCCAGCAGTCCGGGGGGTAGCGGGGAGGTCGAGCAGTACTTC. This sequence encodes CASSPGGSGEVEQYF.